The rows below give T cell receptor beta chains drawn from one sample of a study of blood T cells in healthy people across ages. Each CDR3 protein is one row after TCRdb ran MiXCR on the 5' RACE reads. The sample yields roughly 1,100,000 distinct CDR3 sequences, approximately 25% seen once. These data were likewise used in another study, on T cells of mothers and their children.

The sequenced sample consisted of blood. These receptors all stem from a girl aged 2 to 9 in good health. Each CDR3 is given with its conserved first and last residue. Fields, in order: clone size, V gene, J gene, D gene, CDR3 protein, CDR3 DNA. D genes are given only for firm matches. Clone size is stated in some rows and not others, as once, few, many or a class when expanded.

abundance: NA; v_gene: TRBV4-1; j_gene: TRBJ2-3; d_gene: NA; CDR3aa: CASGQEAKGGDTQYF; CDR3nt: TGCGCCAGCGGACAAGAGGCAAAGGGCGGAGATACGCAGTATTTT
abundance: NA; v_gene: TRBV29-1; j_gene: TRBJ2-7; d_gene: NA; CDR3aa: CSVGDTDYEQYF; CDR3nt: TGCAGCGTTGGGGACACTGACTACGAGCAGTACTTC
abundance: once; v_gene: TRBV7-8; j_gene: TRBJ2-7; d_gene: NA; CDR3aa: CASSSKVGREREQYF; CDR3nt: TGTGCCAGCAGCTCAAAAGTTGGCAGGGAGCGCGAGCAGTACTTC
abundance: NA; v_gene: TRBV5-1; j_gene: TRBJ1-2; d_gene: TRBD1; CDR3aa: CASSPGTDSTYWDYTF; CDR3nt: TGCGCCAGCAGCCCAGGGACAGATTCCACCTATTGGGACTACACCTTC
abundance: NA; v_gene: TRBV7-3; j_gene: TRBJ1-5; d_gene: NA; CDR3aa: CASSLISELYSNQPQHF; CDR3nt: TGTGCCAGCAGCTTAATTTCGGAACTCTATAGCAATCAGCCCCAGCATTTT
abundance: NA; v_gene: TRBV20-1; j_gene: TRBJ2-1; d_gene: NA; CDR3aa: CSAREYHPYNEQFF; CDR3nt: TGCAGTGCTAGAGAGTACCATCCCTACAATGAGCAGTTCTTC
abundance: NA; v_gene: TRBV5-1; j_gene: TRBJ2-7; d_gene: TRBD1; CDR3aa: CASSDLGQISYEQYF; CDR3nt: TGCGCCAGCAGCGACCTGGGACAGATCTCCTACGAGCAGTACTTC
abundance: few; v_gene: TRBV20-1; j_gene: TRBJ2-1; d_gene: TRBD1; CDR3aa: CSARGDRGHNEQFF; CDR3nt: TGCAGTGCTAGAGGGGACAGGGGGCACAATGAGCAGTTCTTC
abundance: few; v_gene: TRBV2; j_gene: TRBJ2-4; d_gene: NA; CDR3aa: CASSETEALPLAKNIQYF; CDR3nt: TGTGCCAGCAGTGAGACAGAAGCCTTACCATTAGCCAAAAACATTCAGTACTTC
abundance: NA; v_gene: TRBV2; j_gene: TRBJ2-1; d_gene: NA; CDR3aa: CASRGMVRYNEQFF; CDR3nt: TGTGCCAGCAGGGGGATGGTGAGGTATAATGAGCAGTTCTTC
abundance: few; v_gene: TRBV5-5; j_gene: TRBJ2-7; d_gene: NA; CDR3aa: CASSPRVGANNYEQYF; CDR3nt: TGTGCCAGCAGCCCCAGGGTGGGGGCCAACAACTACGAGCAGTACTTC
abundance: few; v_gene: TRBV9; j_gene: TRBJ2-7; d_gene: NA; CDR3aa: CASSVQPTGWNEQYF; CDR3nt: TGTGCCAGCAGCGTCCAGCCGACGGGTTGGAACGAGCAGTACTTC
abundance: NA; v_gene: TRBV4-2; j_gene: TRBJ1-2; d_gene: NA; CDR3aa: CASSPTLGASSYGYTF; CDR3nt: TGTGCCAGCAGCCCCACGCTCGGGGCGAGTAGCTATGGCTACACCTTC
abundance: many; v_gene: TRBV7-9; j_gene: TRBJ2-7; d_gene: NA; CDR3aa: CASSWGSSYEQYF; CDR3nt: TGTGCCAGCAGTTGGGGCAGCTCCTACGAGCAGTACTTC
abundance: few; v_gene: TRBV7-3; j_gene: TRBJ2-2; d_gene: NA; CDR3aa: CASSSTGKSTGELFF; CDR3nt: TGTGCCAGCAGCTCCACAGGGAAGTCCACCGGGGAGCTGTTTTTT
abundance: NA; v_gene: TRBV20-1; j_gene: TRBJ1-2; d_gene: TRBD1; CDR3aa: CSARPYTGGNYGYTF; CDR3nt: TGCAGTGCTAGACCCTATACAGGGGGGAACTATGGCTACACCTTC
abundance: NA; v_gene: TRBV14; j_gene: TRBJ1-1; d_gene: NA; CDR3aa: CASSQDHHRQADCEAFF; CDR3nt: TGTGCCAGCAGCCAAGATCATCACAGACAGGCCGACTGTGAAGCTTTCTTT
abundance: few; v_gene: TRBV29-1; j_gene: TRBJ2-5; d_gene: NA; CDR3aa: CSVESAWEYQETQYF; CDR3nt: TGCAGCGTTGAGTCGGCCTGGGAGTACCAAGAGACCCAGTACTTC
abundance: NA; v_gene: TRBV5-1; j_gene: TRBJ2-5; d_gene: TRBD1; CDR3aa: CASSLLGTGGQETQYF; CDR3nt: TGCGCCAGCAGCCTCCTCGGGACAGGGGGGCAAGAGACCCAGTACTTC
abundance: NA; v_gene: TRBV29-1; j_gene: TRBJ2-5; d_gene: TRBD1; CDR3aa: CSVSTGQEAQYF; CDR3nt: TGCAGCGTTTCGACAGGGCAAGAGGCCCAGTACTTC
abundance: NA; v_gene: TRBV11-2; j_gene: TRBJ2-7; d_gene: NA; CDR3aa: CASSSRQFYEQYF; CDR3nt: TGTGCCAGCAGCTCTCGACAGTTTTACGAGCAGTACTTC
abundance: few; v_gene: TRBV7-9; j_gene: TRBJ2-7; d_gene: NA; CDR3aa: CASSSWSQSYEQYF; CDR3nt: TGTGCCAGCAGCTCGTGGTCCCAATCCTACGAGCAGTACTTC
abundance: NA; v_gene: TRBV27; j_gene: TRBJ2-4; d_gene: TRBD1; CDR3aa: CASRSYETGEQYF; CDR3nt: TGTGCCAGCAGATCTTACGAGACAGGGGAACAGTACTTC
abundance: few; v_gene: TRBV6-5; j_gene: TRBJ2-5; d_gene: NA; CDR3aa: CASSYSTGAETQYF; CDR3nt: TGTGCCAGCAGTTACTCCACAGGAGCGGAGACCCAGTACTTC
abundance: NA; v_gene: TRBV29-1; j_gene: TRBJ2-7; d_gene: NA; CDR3aa: CSVVQGPTYEQYF; CDR3nt: TGCAGCGTAGTCCAGGGTCCCACCTACGAGCAGTACTTC
abundance: few; v_gene: TRBV20-1; j_gene: TRBJ2-6; d_gene: TRBD1; CDR3aa: CSARVEQGSGANVLTF; CDR3nt: TGCAGTGCTAGAGTAGAACAGGGGTCTGGGGCCAACGTCCTGACTTTC
abundance: NA; v_gene: TRBV11-2; j_gene: TRBJ2-5; d_gene: NA; CDR3aa: CASSEDPQVGETQYF; CDR3nt: TGTGCCAGCAGCGAGGACCCACAAGTGGGAGAGACCCAGTACTTC
abundance: few; v_gene: TRBV7-9; j_gene: TRBJ2-7; d_gene: NA; CDR3aa: CASSPWDTSYEQYF; CDR3nt: TGTGCCAGCAGCCCCTGGGACACCTCCTACGAGCAGTACTTC
abundance: NA; v_gene: TRBV7-3; j_gene: TRBJ2-4; d_gene: TRBD2; CDR3aa: CASSLSPSGVGDIQYF; CDR3nt: TGTGCCAGCAGCTTAAGCCCTAGCGGGGTTGGGGACATTCAGTACTTC
abundance: few; v_gene: TRBV29-1; j_gene: TRBJ1-2; d_gene: NA; CDR3aa: CSVDRTDQPNYGYTF; CDR3nt: TGCAGCGTTGACAGGACAGACCAACCAAACTATGGCTACACCTTC
abundance: NA; v_gene: TRBV7-2; j_gene: TRBJ2-7; d_gene: TRBD1; CDR3aa: CASSSLGQGLYEQYF; CDR3nt: TGTGCCAGCAGTTCGCTGGGACAGGGGCTGTACGAGCAGTACTTC
abundance: NA; v_gene: TRBV2; j_gene: TRBJ2-3; d_gene: TRBD2; CDR3aa: CASSSTSGGGDTQYF; CDR3nt: TGTGCCAGCAGCTCGACTAGCGGGGGCGGAGATACGCAGTATTTT
abundance: NA; v_gene: TRBV12-3/TRBV12-4; j_gene: TRBJ1-2; d_gene: NA; CDR3aa: CASRPGGFFYGYTF; CDR3nt: TGTGCCAGCAGACCTGGGGGATTTTTCTATGGCTACACCTTC
abundance: few; v_gene: TRBV20-1; j_gene: TRBJ1-6; d_gene: NA; CDR3aa: CSAPDGGLYNSPLHF; CDR3nt: TGCAGTGCTCCTGACGGAGGTCTCTATAATTCACCCCTCCACTTT
abundance: NA; v_gene: TRBV12-3/TRBV12-4; j_gene: TRBJ2-1; d_gene: TRBD2; CDR3aa: CASSVSGGFQNEQFF; CDR3nt: TGTGCCAGCAGTGTTAGCGGGGGGTTCCAGAATGAGCAGTTCTTC
abundance: many; v_gene: TRBV28; j_gene: TRBJ1-4; d_gene: TRBD1; CDR3aa: CASRQGAEYEKLFF; CDR3nt: TGTGCCAGCAGACAGGGGGCTGAGTATGAAAAACTGTTTTTT
abundance: NA; v_gene: TRBV27; j_gene: TRBJ1-1; d_gene: NA; CDR3aa: CASSLVRATEAFF; CDR3nt: TGTGCCAGCAGTTTGGTCAGGGCCACTGAAGCTTTCTTT
abundance: few; v_gene: TRBV7-2; j_gene: TRBJ2-5; d_gene: NA; CDR3aa: CASSLQMARYQETQYF; CDR3nt: TGTGCCAGCAGCTTACAAATGGCCAGGTACCAAGAGACCCAGTACTTC
abundance: NA; v_gene: TRBV25-1; j_gene: TRBJ1-1; d_gene: TRBD1; CDR3aa: CATQQGRTEAFF; CDR3nt: TGTGCCACTCAACAGGGGAGGACTGAAGCTTTCTTT
abundance: few; v_gene: TRBV4-1; j_gene: TRBJ1-1; d_gene: NA; CDR3aa: CASRLGEEATEAFF; CDR3nt: TGCGCCAGCAGACTCGGAGAAGAGGCGACTGAAGCTTTCTTT
abundance: once; v_gene: TRBV28; j_gene: TRBJ1-5; d_gene: NA; CDR3aa: CASSLEGEGNQPQHF; CDR3nt: TGTGCCAGCAGTTTAGAGGGAGAAGGCAATCAGCCCCAGCATTTT
abundance: NA; v_gene: TRBV11-2; j_gene: TRBJ2-1; d_gene: NA; CDR3aa: CASSLNSPARDGEQFF; CDR3nt: TGTGCCAGCAGCTTAAACTCGCCCGCACGGGACGGTGAGCAGTTCTTC
abundance: few; v_gene: TRBV20-1; j_gene: TRBJ2-1; d_gene: TRBD2; CDR3aa: CSARDSGGKSNEQFF; CDR3nt: TGCAGTGCTAGAGATAGCGGGGGAAAATCCAATGAGCAGTTCTTC
abundance: NA; v_gene: TRBV13; j_gene: TRBJ1-2; d_gene: NA; CDR3aa: CASSLAQPSPGIDGYTF; CDR3nt: TGTGCCAGCAGCTTAGCCCAACCCTCTCCAGGGATAGACGGCTACACCTTC
abundance: few; v_gene: TRBV7-6; j_gene: TRBJ1-2; d_gene: NA; CDR3aa: CASSFREDYGYTF; CDR3nt: TGTGCCAGCAGTTTCCGGGAGGACTATGGCTACACCTTC
abundance: NA; v_gene: TRBV6-6; j_gene: TRBJ1-4; d_gene: NA; CDR3aa: CASNVRGGEKLFF; CDR3nt: TGTGCCAGCAATGTACGAGGAGGTGAAAAACTGTTTTTT
abundance: NA; v_gene: TRBV12-3/TRBV12-4; j_gene: TRBJ2-1; d_gene: TRBD2; CDR3aa: CASSWGLAGSYNEQFF; CDR3nt: TGTGCCAGCAGTTGGGGACTAGCGGGAAGCTACAATGAGCAGTTCTTC
abundance: NA; v_gene: TRBV6-1; j_gene: TRBJ2-6; d_gene: TRBD2; CDR3aa: CASSERGTSGANVLTF; CDR3nt: TGTGCCAGCAGTGAGCGGGGGACCTCTGGGGCCAACGTCCTGACTTTC
abundance: few; v_gene: TRBV29-1; j_gene: TRBJ2-5; d_gene: NA; CDR3aa: CSSQSSRTPLGTQYF; CDR3nt: TGCAGCTCCCAGAGTAGCCGAACCCCTTTGGGGACCCAGTACTTC
abundance: NA; v_gene: TRBV27; j_gene: TRBJ2-1; d_gene: TRBD1; CDR3aa: CASRDGTGRWDEQFF; CDR3nt: TGTGCCAGCAGGGACGGGACAGGGAGGTGGGATGAGCAGTTCTTC
abundance: NA; v_gene: TRBV6-1; j_gene: TRBJ2-5; d_gene: TRBD2; CDR3aa: CASSEAAGGQETQYF; CDR3nt: TGTGCCAGCAGTGAAGCTGCGGGAGGGCAAGAGACCCAGTACTTC
abundance: NA; v_gene: TRBV20-1; j_gene: TRBJ2-7; d_gene: NA; CDR3aa: CSASKWTEADYEQYF; CDR3nt: TGCAGTGCTAGCAAATGGACAGAGGCCGACTACGAGCAGTACTTC
abundance: few; v_gene: TRBV7-3; j_gene: TRBJ1-2; d_gene: NA; CDR3aa: CASSQDGYYGYTF; CDR3nt: TGTGCCAGCAGCCAAGACGGCTACTATGGCTACACCTTC
abundance: NA; v_gene: TRBV7-2; j_gene: TRBJ2-1; d_gene: TRBD2; CDR3aa: CASSFERESRNEQFF; CDR3nt: TGTGCCAGCAGCTTCGAGCGGGAGTCAAGGAATGAGCAGTTCTTC
abundance: NA; v_gene: TRBV6-5; j_gene: TRBJ2-5; d_gene: TRBD2; CDR3aa: CASSYGYSGEPEEYF; CDR3nt: TGTGCCAGCAGTTATGGGTATAGCGGGGAACCTGAAGAGTACTTC
abundance: few; v_gene: TRBV13; j_gene: TRBJ2-1; d_gene: NA; CDR3aa: CASGEGGSSYNEQFF; CDR3nt: TGTGCCAGCGGCGAGGGGGGGAGCTCCTACAATGAGCAGTTCTTC
abundance: NA; v_gene: TRBV2; j_gene: TRBJ2-7; d_gene: NA; CDR3aa: CASKGTLPYEQYF; CDR3nt: TGTGCCAGCAAAGGGACACTTCCCTACGAGCAGTACTTC
abundance: few; v_gene: TRBV7-2; j_gene: TRBJ1-2; d_gene: NA; CDR3aa: CASSLGTNNYGYTF; CDR3nt: TGTGCCAGCAGCTTAGGGACAAATAACTATGGCTACACCTTC